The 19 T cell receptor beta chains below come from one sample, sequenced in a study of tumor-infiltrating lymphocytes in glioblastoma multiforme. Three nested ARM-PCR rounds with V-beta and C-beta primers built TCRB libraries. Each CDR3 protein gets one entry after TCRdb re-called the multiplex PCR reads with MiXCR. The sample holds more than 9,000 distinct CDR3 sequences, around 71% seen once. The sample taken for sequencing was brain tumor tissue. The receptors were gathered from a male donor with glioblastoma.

The CDR3 region has the DNA TGTGCCAGCAGCGAAGGGACTTGGGAGGCGTACACCGGGGAGCTGTTTTTT. Encoded protein: CASSEGTWEAYTGELFF. The chain couples TRBV3-1 to TRBJ2-2, with D perhaps matching TRBD2 (6 bases). Looked up from germline, CDR1 is LGHDT and CDR2 is YNNKEL (reference sequence). Trimming left V 5 bases short and J 3 bases short, with 19 bases between. The CDR3 length is 17 residues.

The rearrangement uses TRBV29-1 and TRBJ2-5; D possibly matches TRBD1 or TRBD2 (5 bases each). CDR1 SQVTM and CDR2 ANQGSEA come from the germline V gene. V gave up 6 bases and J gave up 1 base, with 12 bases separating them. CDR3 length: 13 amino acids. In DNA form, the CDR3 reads TGCAGCGTCTCGGGACCCCTCCAAGAGACCCAGTACTTC. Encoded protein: CSVSGPLQETQYF.

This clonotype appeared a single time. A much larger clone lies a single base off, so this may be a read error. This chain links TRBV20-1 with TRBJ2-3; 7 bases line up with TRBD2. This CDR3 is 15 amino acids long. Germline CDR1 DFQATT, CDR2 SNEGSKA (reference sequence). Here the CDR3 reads CGARRDYTPTDTQYF. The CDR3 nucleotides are TGCGGTGCTAGACGGGACTACACGCCCACAGATACGCAGTATTTT.

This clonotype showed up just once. In DNA, the CDR3 is TGCAGCGTTGTTAAGTCGGGAGGAGCCAATGAGCAGTTCTTC. Translated, it gives CSVVKSGGANEQFF. This sequence joins TRBV29-1 and TRBJ2-1, with TRBD2 matching 7 bases. The ends lost 4 bases at V and 6 bases at J; junction bases unmatched: 9. Germline V gene sequence: CDR1 SQVTM, CDR2 ANQGSEA. This CDR3 spans 14 amino acids.

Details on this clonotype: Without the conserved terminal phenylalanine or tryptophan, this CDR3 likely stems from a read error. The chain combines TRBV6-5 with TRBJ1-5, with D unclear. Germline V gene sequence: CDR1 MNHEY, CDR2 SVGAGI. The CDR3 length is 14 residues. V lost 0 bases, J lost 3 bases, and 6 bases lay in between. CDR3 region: CASSYSLFNQPQHS. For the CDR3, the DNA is TGTGCCAGCAGTTACTCGCTATTCAATCAGCCCCAGCATTCT.

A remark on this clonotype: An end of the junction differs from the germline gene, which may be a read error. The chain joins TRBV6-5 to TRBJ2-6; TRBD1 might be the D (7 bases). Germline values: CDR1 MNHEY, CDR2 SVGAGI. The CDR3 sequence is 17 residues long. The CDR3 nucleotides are TGTACCAGCAGTTATGTGGCAGGGGGGACTGTGGCCAACGTCCTGACTTTC. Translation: CTSSYVAGGTVANVLTF.

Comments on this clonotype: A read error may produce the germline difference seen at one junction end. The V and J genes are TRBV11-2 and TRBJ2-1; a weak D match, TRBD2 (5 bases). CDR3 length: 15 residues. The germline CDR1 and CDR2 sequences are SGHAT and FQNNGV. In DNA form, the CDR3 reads TGTGCCAGCAGCTTAGAGTCTAGCATGGGCCGTGAGCGGTTCTTC. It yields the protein CASSLESSMGRERFF.

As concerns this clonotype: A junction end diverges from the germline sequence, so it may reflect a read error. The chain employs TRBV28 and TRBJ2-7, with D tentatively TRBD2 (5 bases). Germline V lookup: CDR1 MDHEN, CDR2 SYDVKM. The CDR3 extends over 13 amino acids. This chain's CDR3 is CASSSQQRYEQYF. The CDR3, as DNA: TGTGCCAGCAGTTCCCAACAGCGGTACGAGCAATACTTC.

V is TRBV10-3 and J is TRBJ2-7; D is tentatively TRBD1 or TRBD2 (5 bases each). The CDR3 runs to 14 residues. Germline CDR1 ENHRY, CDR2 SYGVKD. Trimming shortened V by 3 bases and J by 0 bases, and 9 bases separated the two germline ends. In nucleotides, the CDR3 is TGTGCCATCAGTGAAGAGGGGCTCTCCTACGAGCAGTACTTC. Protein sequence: CAISEEGLSYEQYF.

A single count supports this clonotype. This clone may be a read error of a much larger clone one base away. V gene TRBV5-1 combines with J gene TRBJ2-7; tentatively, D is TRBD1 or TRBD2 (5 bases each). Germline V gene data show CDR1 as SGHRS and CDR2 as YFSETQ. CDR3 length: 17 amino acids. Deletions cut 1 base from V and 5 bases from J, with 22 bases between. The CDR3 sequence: CASSLSGRTGRLDEQYF. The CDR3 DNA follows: TGCGCCAGCAGCTTGTCAGGGAGAACGGGAAGGTTGGACGAGCAGTACTTC.

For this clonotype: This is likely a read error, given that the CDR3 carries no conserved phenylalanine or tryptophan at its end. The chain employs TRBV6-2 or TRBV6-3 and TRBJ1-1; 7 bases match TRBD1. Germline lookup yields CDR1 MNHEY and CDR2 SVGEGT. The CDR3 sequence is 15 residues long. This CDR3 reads CAAAGQHIKNTKAFL. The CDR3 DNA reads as TGTGCCGCCGCGGGACAGCATATAAAGAACACTAAAGCTTTCCTT.

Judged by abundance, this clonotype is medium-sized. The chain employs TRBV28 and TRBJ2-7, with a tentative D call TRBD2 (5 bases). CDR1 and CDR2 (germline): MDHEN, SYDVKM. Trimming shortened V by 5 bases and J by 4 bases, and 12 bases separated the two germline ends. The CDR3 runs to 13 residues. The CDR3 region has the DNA TGTGCCAGCAGTCCCCAACAGCGGTACGAGCAGTACTTC. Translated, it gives CASSPQQRYEQYF.

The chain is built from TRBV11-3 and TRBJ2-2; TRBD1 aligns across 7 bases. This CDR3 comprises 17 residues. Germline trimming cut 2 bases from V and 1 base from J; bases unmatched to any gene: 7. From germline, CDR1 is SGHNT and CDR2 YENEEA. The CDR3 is CASSLRPGGRNTGELFF. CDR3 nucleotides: TGTGCCAGCAGCTTAAGGCCAGGGGGAAGGAACACCGGGGAGCTGTTTTTT.

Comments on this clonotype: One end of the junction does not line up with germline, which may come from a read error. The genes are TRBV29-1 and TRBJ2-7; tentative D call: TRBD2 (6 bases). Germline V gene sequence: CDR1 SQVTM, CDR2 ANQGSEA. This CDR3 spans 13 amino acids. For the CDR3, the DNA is TGCAGCGTCCGAACTAGCTACTCCTACGAGGAGTACTTC. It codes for CSVRTSYSYEEYF.

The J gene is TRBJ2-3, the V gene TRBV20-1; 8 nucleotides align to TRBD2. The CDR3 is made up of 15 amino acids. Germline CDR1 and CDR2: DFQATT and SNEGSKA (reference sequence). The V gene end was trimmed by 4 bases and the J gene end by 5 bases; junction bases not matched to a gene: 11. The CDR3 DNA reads TGCAGTGCTAAAGGGACTAGTGGGTCCATAGATACGCAGTATTTT. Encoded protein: CSAKGTSGSIDTQYF.

The CDR3 region is CASSSDRGRTGELFF. CDR3 DNA sequence: TGTGCCAGCAGCTCTGACAGGGGGCGCACCGGGGAGCTGTTTTTT. This sequence joins TRBV5-4 and TRBJ2-2; TRBD1 matches at 10 bases. Germline-derived CDR1 and CDR2 are SGHNT and YYREEE (reference sequence). V was clipped by 3 bases and J by 4 bases; unmatched bases: 3. There are 15 residues in the CDR3. Full variable domain (missing parts from reference TRBV5-4 and TRBJ2-2): ETGVTQSPTHLIKTRGQQVTLRCSSQSGHNTVSWYQQALGQGPQFIFQYYREEENGRGNFPPRFSGLQFPNYSSELNVNALELDDSALYLCASSSDRGRTGELFFGEGSRLTVL.

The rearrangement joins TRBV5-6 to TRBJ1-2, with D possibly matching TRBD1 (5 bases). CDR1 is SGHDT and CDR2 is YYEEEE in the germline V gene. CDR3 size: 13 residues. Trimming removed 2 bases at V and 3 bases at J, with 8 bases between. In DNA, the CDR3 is TGTGCCAGCAGCTTCGGGACGGACTATGGCTACACCTTC. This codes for CASSFGTDYGYTF.

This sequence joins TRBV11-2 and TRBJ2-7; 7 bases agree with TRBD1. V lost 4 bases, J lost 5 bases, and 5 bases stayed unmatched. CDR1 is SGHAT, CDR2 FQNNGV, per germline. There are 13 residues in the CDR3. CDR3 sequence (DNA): TGTGCCAGCAGCTCCTATACAGGGGACGAGCAGTACTTC. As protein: CASSSYTGDEQYF.

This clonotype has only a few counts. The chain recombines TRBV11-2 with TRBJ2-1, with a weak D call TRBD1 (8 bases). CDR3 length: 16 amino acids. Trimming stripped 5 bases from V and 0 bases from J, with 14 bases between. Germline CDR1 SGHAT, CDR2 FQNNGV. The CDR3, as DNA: TGTGCCAGCAGCCACAGGGGGGGCCTCTCCTACAATGAGCAGTTCTTC. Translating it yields CASSHRGGLSYNEQFF.